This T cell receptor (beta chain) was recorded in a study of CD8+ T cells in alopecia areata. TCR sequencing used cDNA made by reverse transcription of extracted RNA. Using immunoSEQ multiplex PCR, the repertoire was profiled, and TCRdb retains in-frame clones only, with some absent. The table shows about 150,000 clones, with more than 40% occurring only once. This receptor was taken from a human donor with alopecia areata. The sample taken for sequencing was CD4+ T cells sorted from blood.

The CDR3, as DNA: TGCAGTGGGCCCAATGAAGCTTTCTTT. Amino acid sequence: CSGPNEAFF. This chain joins TRBV20-1 and TRBJ1-1; D is unclear. Germline V lookup: CDR1 DFQATT, CDR2 SNEGSKA (reference sequence). The ends were cut back, 7 bases at V and 7 bases at J, with 7 bases in the middle. This CDR3 region has 9 residues.